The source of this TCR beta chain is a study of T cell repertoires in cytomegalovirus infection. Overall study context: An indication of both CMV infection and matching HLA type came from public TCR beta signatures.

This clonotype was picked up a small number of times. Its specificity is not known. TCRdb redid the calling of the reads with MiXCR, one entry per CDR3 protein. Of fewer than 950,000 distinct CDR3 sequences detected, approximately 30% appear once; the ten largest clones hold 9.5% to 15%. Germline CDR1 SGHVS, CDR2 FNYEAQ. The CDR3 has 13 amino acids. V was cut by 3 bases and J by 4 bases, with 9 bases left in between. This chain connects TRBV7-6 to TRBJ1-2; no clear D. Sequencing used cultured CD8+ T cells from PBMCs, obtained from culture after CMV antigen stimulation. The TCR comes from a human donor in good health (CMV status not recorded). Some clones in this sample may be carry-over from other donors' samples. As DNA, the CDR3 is TGTGCCAGCAGCTTTTTTGAGTCCTATGGCTACACCTTC. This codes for CASSFFESYGYTF.